This entry lists 32 T cell receptor beta chains sequenced from one sample in a study of T cells in Graves' hyperthyroidism and ophthalmopathy. There were TCR beta CDR3 regions amplified from RNA transcripts. The TCR CDR3 was amplified in a first-round RT-PCR using the HTBI primer set. One entry per CDR3 protein, called by TCRdb with MiXCR from the multiplex PCR reads. The profile shows approximately 590,000 distinct CDR3 sequences, approximately 14% of them singletons. The specimen sequenced was blood. Every receptor here comes from a woman between 25 and 40 years old with Graves' hyperthyroidism.

In its sample, this clonotype was seen many times. The V gene is TRBV20-1, the J gene TRBJ2-7; possibly TRBD1 for D (6 bases). Germline loops: CDR1 DFQATT, CDR2 SNEGSKA (reference sequence). CDR3 length equals 15 residues. The V gene lost 0 bases and the J gene lost 2 bases, with 14 bases spanning the gap. In nucleotides, the CDR3 is TGCAGTGCTAGAGATGGGGCAGGGGCGGCCTACGAGCAGTACTTC. Its translation: CSARDGAGAAYEQYF.

This rearrangement joins TRBV5-4 to TRBJ2-3; 10 bases align to TRBD2. The CDR3 loop spans 18 amino acids. V shed 0 bases and J 1 base; nucleotides not matched to a gene: 8. Germline V gives CDR1 SGHNT, CDR2 YYREEE (reference sequence). The CDR3 sequence: CASSLGGLGTSGTDTQYF. The CDR3 DNA reads TGTGCCAGCAGCTTGGGAGGTTTGGGGACTAGCGGCACAGATACGCAGTATTTT.

This clonotype was counted ten times or more. The chain employs TRBV11-2 and TRBJ2-3, with D possibly being TRBD2 (5 bases). Trimming stripped 4 bases from V and 4 bases from J, with 24 bases between. Germline V gene lookup returns CDR1 SGHAT and CDR2 FQNNGV. This CDR3 is built from 18 residues. The CDR3 bases are TGTGCCAGCAGCTGCTACGCTTGGTTCGAGGGCCCGGCAGATACGCAGTATTTT. It specifies CASSCYAWFEGPADTQYF. Full variable domain (outside the CDR3, taken from reference TRBV11-2 and TRBJ2-3): EAGVAQSPRYKIIEKRQSVAFWCNPISGHATLYWYQQILGQGPKLLIQFQNNGVVDDSQLPKDRFSAERLKGVDSTLKIQPAKLEDSAVYLCASSCYAWFEGPADTQYFGPGTRLTVL.

The V and J genes are TRBV10-2 and TRBJ2-1; no definite D call. V was pared by 7 bases and J by 7 bases, with 14 bases between. CDR1 and CDR2 (germline): WSHSY, SAAADI. The CDR3 covers 13 residues. CDR3 sequence (DNA): TGCGCCAGCACCCGTGCGCGCCCAAATGAGCAGTTCTTC. Translation: CASTRARPNEQFF.

This clonotype was counted at least ten times. The chain joins TRBV2 to TRBJ2-4; D is ambiguous. Trimming removed 4 bases at V and 5 bases at J, with 15 bases between. The CDR3 spans 15 residues. Germline CDR1 is SNHLY and CDR2 is FYNNEI. The CDR3 reads CASSVQRPPQNIQYF. Written as DNA, the CDR3 is TGTGCCAGCAGTGTTCAGCGCCCCCCCCAAAACATTCAGTACTTC. The complete variable domain, with remaining parts taken from reference TRBV2 and TRBJ2-4, reads EPEVTQTPSHQVTQMGQEVILRCVPISNHLYFYWYRQILGQKVEFLVSFYNNEISEKSEIFDDQFSVERPDGSNFTLKIRSTKLEDSAMYFCASSVQRPPQNIQYFGAGTRLSVL.

This clonotype was detected many times. The CDR3 reads CAWEPGQGYSPLHF. The DNA of the CDR3 is TGTGCCTGGGAACCGGGACAGGGGTACTCACCCCTCCACTTT. J is TRBJ1-6 and V is TRBV30; 10 bases match TRBD1. Germline V gives CDR1 GTSNPN, CDR2 SVGIG (reference sequence). V was clipped by 5 bases and J by 10 bases; unmatched bases: 8. This CDR3 has 14 amino acids.

The rearrangement joins TRBV30 to TRBJ2-3; TRBD1 is a possible D gene (5 bases). The CDR3 covers 18 residues. Germline-derived CDR1 and CDR2 are GTSNPN and SVGIG (reference sequence). The V and J ends lost 0 bases and 0 bases respectively, with 19 bases between them. The CDR3 DNA reads TGTGCCTGGAGTGTTATCGAGAGGACCCGACAGAGCACAGATACGCAGTATTTT. Its protein product is CAWSVIERTRQSTDTQYF.

This clonotype appeared many times. V and J are TRBV7-3 and TRBJ2-1; TRBD1 aligns across 7 bases. The CDR3 runs 13 residues. V was clipped by 4 bases and J by 8 bases; unmatched bases: 5. The germline V gene has CDR1 SGHTA and CDR2 FQGTGA. CDR3 protein: CASSSTGTDEQFF. The CDR3 coding sequence is TGTGCCAGCAGCTCGACAGGGACCGATGAGCAGTTCTTC. The full variable domain, with the rest looked up from reference TRBV7-3 and TRBJ2-1, is GAGVSQTPSNKVTEKGKYVELRCDPISGHTALYWYRQSLGQGPEFLIYFQGTGAADDSGLPNDRFFAVRPEGSVSTLKIQRTERGDSAVYLCASSSTGTDEQFFGPGTRLTVL.

Here the CDR3 reads CASSAQALGNEQFF. CDR3 sequence (DNA): TGTGCCAGTAGTGCGCAGGCACTTGGCAATGAGCAGTTCTTC. V is TRBV19 and J is TRBJ2-1; the D is unclear. CDR1 is LNHDA, CDR2 SQIVND, per germline (reference sequence). The CDR3 is made up of 14 amino acids. V shed 5 bases and J shed 6 bases, with 14 bases lying between them.

The chain carries TRBV20-1 and TRBJ2-3; 8 positions match TRBD1. V lost 5 bases, J lost 2 bases, and 6 bases stayed unmatched. Germline lookup yields CDR1 DFQATT and CDR2 SNEGSKA (reference sequence). The CDR3 spans 14 residues. CDR3 DNA sequence: TGCAGTGCTGAGCCGGGACAGGCCACAGATACGCAGTATTTT. Amino acid sequence: CSAEPGQATDTQYF.

This clonotype was counted a single time. The rearrangement uses TRBV20-1 and TRBJ2-7; D gene uncertain. Germline assignment: CDR1 DFQATT and CDR2 SNEGSKA (reference sequence). CDR3 length: 19 residues. V was trimmed by 0 bases and J by 3 bases, leaving 27 bases between them. CDR3 bases: TGCAGTGCTAGAGATCTTAGGGAAAGATTACGTCTTATTGGCTACGAGCAGTACTTC. Its translation is CSARDLRERLRLIGYEQYF.

The chain employs TRBV20-1 and TRBJ2-2, with D uncertain. V was cut by 3 bases and J by 1 base, with 6 bases left in between. The CDR3 loop spans 13 amino acids. Germline V CDR1 and CDR2: DFQATT, SNEGSKA (reference sequence). DNA of the CDR3: TGCAGTGCTAGGCACATGAACACCGGGGAGCTGTTTTTT. Translating it yields CSARHMNTGELFF.

V gene TRBV20-1 combines with J gene TRBJ2-7; 9 positions agree with TRBD1. CDR3 length: 13 amino acids. Germline CDR1 and CDR2: DFQATT and SNEGSKA (reference sequence). V gave up 6 bases and J gave up 4 bases; unmatched junction bases: 7. The CDR3 coding sequence is TGCAGTGCGACAGGGGGTTCGTCATACGAGCAGTACTTC. Amino acid sequence: CSATGGSSYEQYF.

This chain links TRBV7-2 with TRBJ2-2; D ambiguous. Deletions cut 2 bases from V and 1 base from J, with 8 bases between. The CDR3 is 15 residues long. Germline lookup yields CDR1 SGHTA and CDR2 FQGNSA. The CDR3 spells CASSLLAQNTGELFF. The CDR3, as DNA: TGTGCCAGCAGCTTATTGGCGCAGAACACCGGGGAGCTGTTTTTT.

This CDR3 reads CASTKSRLANSYNEQFF. The CDR3 bases are TGTGCCAGCACCAAAAGCCGACTAGCCAACTCCTACAATGAGCAGTTCTTC. The V gene is TRBV6-1, the J gene TRBJ2-1, with TRBD2 matching over 7 bases. CDR3 length: 17 residues. Germline V gene data show CDR1 as MNHNS and CDR2 as SASEGT. After removal of 7 bases from V and 0 bases from J, the junction contained 12 bases not matched to a gene.

This clonotype occurred a few times. The chain carries TRBV28 and TRBJ2-5; 7 bases are a match to TRBD1. Germline CDR1 reads MDHEN; CDR2 reads SYDVKM. The ends lost 4 bases at V and 13 bases at J; junction bases unmatched: 15. This CDR3 has 14 residues. The chain's CDR3 is CASSSGQNIPEGYF. CDR3 DNA: TGTGCCAGCAGTTCGGGACAGAACATCCCTGAAGGGTACTTC. The variable domain in full, completed from reference TRBV28 and TRBJ2-5, reads DVKVTQSSRYLVKRTGEKVFLECVQDMDHENMFWYRQDPGLGLRLIYFSYDVKMKEKGDIPEGYSVSREKKERFSLILESASTNQTSMYLCASSSGQNIPEGYFGPGTRLLVL.

This chain joins TRBV28 and TRBJ1-2; D uncertain. There are 14 residues in the CDR3. The germline V and J ends were trimmed by 2 bases and 2 bases, with 9 bases remaining between them. In germline, CDR1 is MDHEN, CDR2 SYDVKM. CDR3 sequence (DNA): TGTGCCAGCAGTTTAAGTACTCCAAACTATGGCTACACCTTC. Protein product: CASSLSTPNYGYTF.

The rearrangement uses TRBV5-5 and TRBJ2-7; TRBD2 aligns across 10 bases. Per the germline V gene, CDR1 is SGHKS and CDR2 is YYEKEE (reference sequence). V dropped 3 bases and J dropped 3; count of bases not matched to a gene: 15. The CDR3 length is 18 residues. CDR3 bases: TGTGCCAGCAGCTCCCACCTGGTTGGACTAGCGGAGTACTACGAGCAGTACTTC. Translated, it gives CASSSHLVGLAEYYEQYF.

In this sample, this clonotype turned up many times. The rearrangement uses TRBV7-9 and TRBJ1-2, with D uncertain. This CDR3 region has 13 residues. The germline V and J ends were trimmed by 5 bases and 2 bases, with 9 bases remaining between them. Germline CDR1 SEHNR, CDR2 FQNEAQ (reference sequence). CDR3 nucleotide sequence: TGTGCCAGCAGCCAACCGTTGAACTATGGCTACACCTTC. Its protein is CASSQPLNYGYTF.

In this sample, this clonotype turned up a few times. This chain links TRBV3-1 with TRBJ1-1, with 8 bases lining up with TRBD1. V gave up 4 bases and J gave up 1 base; unmatched junction bases: 8. The length of the CDR3 is 16 residues. Germline V gene lookup returns CDR1 LGHDT and CDR2 YNNKEL (reference sequence). The CDR3 here is CASSLGQGIPNTEAFF. The DNA of the CDR3 is TGTGCCAGCAGCCTCGGACAGGGAATACCGAACACTGAAGCTTTCTTT.

The chain couples TRBV7-2 to TRBJ2-7; TRBD1 aligns across 7 bases. Unmatched junction bases numbered 7, after V lost 7 bases and J lost 7 bases. The CDR3 is made up of 12 amino acids. Germline values: CDR1 SGHTA, CDR2 FQGNSA. The CDR3: CASTRQGYEQYF. The CDR3 DNA reads as TGTGCCAGCACCAGACAGGGCTATGAGCAGTACTTC.

Ten or more counts support this clonotype. The CDR3 DNA sequence: TGTGCCTGGAGATCAGGGAACAATCAGCCCCAGCATTTT. Its protein is CAWRSGNNQPQHF. V gene TRBV30 combines with J gene TRBJ1-5; TRBD1 is a possible D gene (5 bases). The V end lost 3 bases, the J end lost 3 bases, and 9 bases lay between the germline ends. This CDR3 comprises 13 residues. Germline V gene lookup returns CDR1 GTSNPN and CDR2 SVGIG (reference sequence).

The chain uses TRBV28 and TRBJ2-5; D unclear. The germline V gene has CDR1 MDHEN and CDR2 SYDVKM. V was pared by 6 bases and J by 3 bases, with 8 bases between. The CDR3 totals 12 residues. The CDR3 nucleotides read TGTGCCAGCAGAAACTTAAAAGAGACCCAGTACTTC. Amino acids: CASRNLKETQYF.

This clonotype turned up a few times. The V gene is TRBV25-1, the J gene TRBJ2-1; no firm D call. V dropped 0 bases and J dropped 4 bases, with 10 bases sitting between them. This CDR3 region has 15 residues. CDR1 MGHDK and CDR2 SYGVNS come from the germline V gene. The CDR3 coding sequence is TGTGCCAGCAGTGAATATAGAGCAGCTTACAATGAGCAGTTCTTC. Translating gives CASSEYRAAYNEQFF.

This clonotype occurred many times. This sequence joins TRBV30 and TRBJ2-7; D call uncertain. The CDR3 is 11 residues long. V lost 3 bases to trimming and J lost 7 bases, with 10 bases between them. In germline, CDR1 is GTSNPN, CDR2 SVGIG (reference sequence). CDR3 residues: CAWRRSGEQYF. CDR3 in DNA: TGTGCCTGGAGGAGGTCCGGGGAGCAGTACTTC.

This clonotype came up many times. The chain has TRBV29-1 and TRBJ2-1; D is tentatively TRBD1 or TRBD2 (8 bases each). The CDR3 is 17 amino acids. V was clipped by 1 base and J by 6 bases, with 22 bases between them. From germline, CDR1 is SQVTM and CDR2 ANQGSEA. CDR3 amino acids: CSVEVGQGATSGNEQFF. The CDR3 bases are TGCAGCGTTGAAGTCGGCCAGGGGGCCACTAGCGGCAATGAGCAGTTCTTC.

This clonotype was counted ten times or more. This sequence joins TRBV7-2 and TRBJ1-2; possibly TRBD1 for D (5 bases). Deletions cut 1 base from V and 10 bases from J, with 16 bases between. The CDR3 has 14 amino acids. Germline lookup yields CDR1 SGHTA and CDR2 FQGNSA. The CDR3 region is CASSLGGRLSDYTF. The CDR3 DNA reads TGTGCCAGCAGCTTAGGGGGCAGGCTCAGTGACTACACCTTC. Together with reference TRBV7-2 and TRBJ1-2, the CDR3 gives the full variable domain: GAGVSQSPSNKVTEKGKDVELRCDPISGHTALYWYRQSLGQGLEFLIYFQGNSAPDKSGLPSDRFSAERTGGSVSTLTIQRTQQEDSAVYLCASSLGGRLSDYTFGSGTRLTVV.

Only a few counts were recorded for this clonotype. The rearrangement uses TRBV4-3 and TRBJ1-6; D unclear. The V end lost 0 bases, the J end lost 8 bases, and 8 bases lay between the germline ends. Germline V CDR1 and CDR2: LGHNA, YSLEER. The CDR3 consists of 14 residues. CDR3 sequence (DNA): TGCGCCAGCAGCCAAGAAGGCGGAGATTCACCCCTCCACTTT. It encodes CASSQEGGDSPLHF.

The gene calls are TRBV11-2 and TRBJ1-1, with a possible D match to TRBD1 (6 bases). This CDR3 spans 16 amino acids. V gave up 5 bases and J gave up 4 bases, with 20 bases separating them. The V gene's germline CDR1 is SGHAT and CDR2 FQNNGV. CDR3 DNA: TGTGCCAGCAGCCTTAGGGGGGCGGACAGCCGCACTGAAGCTTTCTTT. This codes for CASSLRGADSRTEAFF.

This clonotype was detected ten times or more. V and J are TRBV15 and TRBJ2-5; tentatively, D is TRBD2 (5 bases). CDR1 and CDR2 (germline): LNHNV, YYDKDF (reference sequence). V lost 1 base and J lost 5, with 8 bases in between. There are 13 residues in the CDR3. CDR3 sequence reads: CATSRGGAETQYF. The DNA of the CDR3 is TGTGCCACCAGCAGAGGGGGAGCTGAGACCCAGTACTTC.

The V gene is TRBV14, the J gene TRBJ2-2; 13 bases are a match to TRBD2. The germline V gene has CDR1 SGHDN and CDR2 FVKESK. After removal of 4 bases from V and 2 bases from J, the junction contained 7 bases not matched to a gene. The CDR3 runs 18 residues. CDR3 sequence (DNA): TGTGCCAGCAGCCCTGGACTAGCGGGAGTCCTAAACACCGGGGAGCTGTTTTTT. This translates into CASSPGLAGVLNTGELFF. Variable domain in full (rest from reference TRBV14 and TRBJ2-2): EAGVTQFPSHSVIEKGQTVTLRCDPISGHDNLYWYRRVMGKEIKFLLHFVKESKQDESGMPNNRFLAERTGGTYSTLKVQPAELEDSGVYFCASSPGLAGVLNTGELFFGEGSRLTVL.

The chain carries TRBV15 and TRBJ1-3; D unresolved. CDR3 length: 15 residues. Trimming cost V 4 bases and J 0 bases, with 10 bases left between them. The germline CDR1 and CDR2 sequences are LNHNV and YYDKDF (reference sequence). CDR3 bases: TGTGCCACCAGCACTAGTATGGGCTCTGGAAACACCATATATTTT. Translated: CATSTSMGSGNTIYF.